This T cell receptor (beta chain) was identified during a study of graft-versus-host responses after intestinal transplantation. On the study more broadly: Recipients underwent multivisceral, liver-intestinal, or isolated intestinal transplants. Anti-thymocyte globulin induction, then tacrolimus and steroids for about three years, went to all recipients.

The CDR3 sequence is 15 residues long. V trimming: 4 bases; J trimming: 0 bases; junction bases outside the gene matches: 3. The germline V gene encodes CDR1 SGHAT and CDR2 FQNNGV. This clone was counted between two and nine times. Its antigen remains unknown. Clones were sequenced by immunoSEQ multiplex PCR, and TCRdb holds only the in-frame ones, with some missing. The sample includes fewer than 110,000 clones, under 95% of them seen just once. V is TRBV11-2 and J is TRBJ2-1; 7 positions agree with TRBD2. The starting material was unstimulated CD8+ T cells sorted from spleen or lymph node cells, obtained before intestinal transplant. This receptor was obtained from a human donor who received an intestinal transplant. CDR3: CASSSTGGSYNEQFF. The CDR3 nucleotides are TGTGCCAGCAGCTCGACGGGGGGCTCCTACAATGAGCAGTTCTTC.